This T cell receptor beta chain was documented in a study of CD8 T cells in Susac syndrome. RNA in amounts of about 0.5 to 1 ug was reverse transcribed with random hexamers. Amplification of TCR beta CDR3 by immunoSEQ multiplex PCR spanned 54 Vbeta and 13 Jbeta. TCRdb redid the calling of the immunoSEQ multiplex PCR reads with MiXCR, one entry per CDR3 protein. The repertoire holds about 200,000 distinct CDR3 sequences, with over 85% as singletons. Germline trimming cut 6 bases from V and 0 bases from J; bases unmatched to any gene: 8. Germline V CDR1 and CDR2: SQVTM, ANQGSEA. CDR3 length: 15 residues. In contrast to the negatively isolated CD8+ and CD4+ T cells, TEMRA cells were FACS-enriched.

This clonotype was obtained from a human donor in good health. Sequencing was carried out using CD4+ T cells from PBMCs. The chain uses TRBV29-1 and TRBJ2-3, with 8 bases that match TRBD1. The CDR3 DNA is TGCAGCGTAGGGACAGGTCGGGCTAGCACAGATACGCAGTATTTT. Its protein is CSVGTGRASTDTQYF.